This TCR beta chain was identified during a study of blood T cells in healthy people across ages. Study results and limitations: Per-million-T-cell TCR beta diversity fell roughly linearly with age.

As regards this clonotype: Its antigen is as yet unknown.

Combining a sample-barcoded 5' primer with a J-beta primer mix, a second PCR ran for 7 to 11 cycles. One entry per CDR3 protein results from TCRdb running MiXCR on the 5' RACE reads. The top ten clones hold roughly 13% of a sample with 980,000 or so distinct CDR3 sequences, around 48% of them seen once. Sequencing input: blood. The source is a man aged 30 to 45 in good health.

The CDR3 reads CASSPGMGQALAKNIQYF. In DNA form, the CDR3 reads TGTGCCAGCAGCCCCGGAATGGGACAGGCGTTAGCCAAAAACATTCAGTACTTC. J is TRBJ2-4 and V is TRBV7-2, with 8 bases identical to TRBD1. The CDR3 length is 18 residues. Germline V gene sequence: CDR1 SGHTA, CDR2 FQGNSA. J gave up 0 bases and V 5 bases, and 12 bases lay outside the gene matches.